These 19 T cell receptor beta chains came from one sample sequenced in a study of blood T cells in healthy people across ages. The second PCR ran about 6 to 12 cycles with a sample-barcoded 5' primer and J-beta primers. One entry per CDR3 protein, called by TCRdb with MiXCR from the 5' RACE reads. The sample has roughly 1.6 million distinct CDR3 sequences; about 35% are singletons. Sequenced input: blood. The receptors were sampled from a woman younger than 45 in good health.

A few counts support this clonotype. This chain joins TRBV29-1 and TRBJ2-7; 7 nucleotides align to TRBD1. Germline V lookup: CDR1 SQVTM, CDR2 ANQGSEA. The V and J ends lost 1 base and 3 bases, in that order; junction bases with no gene match: 3. The CDR3 is 13 residues long. CDR3 coding DNA: TGCAGCGTTGAAGCACGGGACAGCTACGAGCAGTACTTC. Its protein product is CSVEARDSYEQYF.

As concerns this clonotype: The junction and the germline gene differ at one end; a read error may be behind it. The V gene is TRBV12-3 or TRBV12-4, the J gene TRBJ1-4; D possibly corresponds to TRBD1 (5 bases). The CDR3 covers 14 residues. This CDR3 reads CVSSLRGSDKKLFF. CDR3 sequence (DNA): TGTGTCAGCAGTTTACGGGGGTCGGATAAAAAACTGTTTTTT.

This clonotype came up once. V and J are TRBV5-1 and TRBJ2-2; TRBD1 matches at 10 bases. CDR3 size: 14 residues. J lost 5 bases, V lost 3 bases, and 1 base had no gene match. Germline V lookup: CDR1 SGHRS, CDR2 YFSETQ. In nucleotides, the CDR3 is TGCGCCAGCAGCTGGGGACAGGGGACCGGGGAGCTGTTTTTT. This encodes CASSWGQGTGELFF. The full variable domain, completed using reference TRBV5-1 and TRBJ2-2, is KAGVTQTPRYLIKTRGQQVTLSCSPISGHRSVSWYQQTPGQGLQFLFEYFSETQRNKGNFPGRFSGRQFSNSRSEMNVSTLELGDSALYLCASSWGQGTGELFFGEGSRLTVL.

This clonotype was seen more than once but under ten times. The chain employs TRBV6-6 and TRBJ2-3, with D maybe TRBD2 (7 bases). The CDR3 runs 15 residues. Germline V CDR1 and CDR2: MNHNY, SVGAGI (reference sequence). Between the trimmed V and J ends, which lost 6 bases and 4 bases, there was a span of 17 bases. CDR3 sequence (DNA): TGTGCCAGCAGCCCTTTCGTGGGGGGGCCAGATACGCAGTATTTT. As protein: CASSPFVGGPDTQYF.

The V call is TRBV7-2, the J call TRBJ2-3; 13 bases line up with TRBD2. The V gene end was trimmed by 4 bases and the J gene end by 3 bases; junction bases not matched to a gene: 1. The CDR3 is 15 residues long. CDR1 and CDR2 from the germline V gene are SGHTA and FQGNSA. The CDR3 DNA follows: TGTGCCAGCAGCTGGACTAGCGGGAGAACAGATACGCAGTATTTT. This sequence encodes CASSWTSGRTDTQYF.

In regard to this clonotype: Mismatch with germline at one junction end may stem from a read error. The chain employs TRBV20-1 and TRBJ2-1; 7 bases agree with TRBD2. Germline CDR1 is DFQATT and CDR2 is SNEGSKA (reference sequence). The CDR3 is made up of 12 amino acids. CDR3 sequence (DNA): TGCAGTGCTACGCGGGGAGGGAATGGGCAGTTCTTC. It yields the protein CSATRGGNGQFF.

In its sample, this clonotype was seen a few times. V usage is TRBV6-5 and J usage is TRBJ2-1, with 8 nucleotides matching TRBD1. The J segment lost 7 bases and the V segment lost 3 bases, leaving 8 bases of the junction unmatched. Germline V lookup: CDR1 MNHEY, CDR2 SVGAGI. CDR3 length: 15 residues. The CDR3 bases are TGTGCCAGCAGTTATCTACAGGGGGTTGGGAATGAGCAGTTCTTC. Its protein is CASSYLQGVGNEQFF.

This clonotype occurred many times. The chain couples TRBV2 to TRBJ1-6, with D perhaps matching TRBD1 (5 bases). The CDR3 spans 15 residues. Germline-derived CDR1 and CDR2 are SNHLY and FYNNEI. V was trimmed by 5 bases and J by 7 bases, leaving 15 bases between them. Here the CDR3 reads CASSLMTAGNSPLHF. The CDR3 DNA is TGTGCCAGCAGTCTGATGACAGCCGGGAATTCACCCCTCCACTTT.

V gene TRBV7-3 combines with J gene TRBJ2-3; 10 bases fit TRBD2. Looked up from germline, CDR1 is SGHTA and CDR2 is FQGTGA. The CDR3 is made up of 15 amino acids. J lost 6 bases, V lost 5 bases, and 8 bases had no gene match. The CDR3 DNA sequence: TGTGCCAGCAGCACCAGCGGGGGGGCCTGGGATACGCAGTATTTT. It encodes CASSTSGGAWDTQYF.

This clonotype has only a few counts. This chain uses TRBV20-1 with TRBJ2-6, with D unresolved. V shed 3 bases and J shed 1 base, with 7 bases lying between them. This CDR3 has 14 residues. Germline assignment: CDR1 DFQATT and CDR2 SNEGSKA (reference sequence). The CDR3 DNA reads as TGCAGTGCTAGCAGACCTTCTGGGGCCAACGTCCTGACTTTC. Translating gives CSASRPSGANVLTF.

This clonotype has just a few counts. V and J are TRBV27 and TRBJ2-7, with D tentatively TRBD2 (8 bases). The J call may be faulty, since TRBJ2-5 better matches the DNA end. The length of the CDR3 is 15 residues. CDR1 and CDR2 from the germline V gene are MNHEY and SMNVEV (reference sequence). For the CDR3, the DNA is TGTGCCAGCAGTCCAGGACTAGCCAGGGGGGAGACCCAGTACTTC. Translating it yields CASSPGLARGETQYF.

This clonotype was seen a handful of times. The V call is TRBV9, the J call TRBJ2-7; maybe TRBD1 (6 bases). V lost 4 bases, J lost 7 bases, and 18 bases lay in between. The CDR3 has 14 amino acids. Germline CDR1 is SGDLS and CDR2 is YYNGEE. CDR3 protein: CASSPLWSQGEQYF. In DNA, the CDR3 is TGTGCCAGCAGCCCCTTGTGGAGCCAGGGGGAGCAGTACTTC.

In this sample, this clonotype turned up a few times. The chain links TRBV4-1 to TRBJ1-4, with 10 bases that match TRBD1. V lost 6 bases and J lost 6; bases outside the gene matches: 1. CDR3 length: 13 residues. In germline, CDR1 is MGHRA, CDR2 YSYEKL. CDR3 region: CASRGTGDEKLFF. DNA of the CDR3: TGCGCCAGCAGGGGGACAGGGGATGAAAAACTGTTTTTT.

This clonotype was recorded once. A single base separates this from a much larger clone, so it may be a read error. This chain links TRBV12-3 or TRBV12-4 with TRBJ2-5, with D possibly TRBD2 on 5 matching bases. V was trimmed by 4 bases and J by 11 bases, leaving 17 bases between them. This CDR3 contains 13 residues. Written as DNA, the CDR3 is TGTGCCAGCAGTTCGGCTAGCTGGTCCGGGCAGTACTTC. Translation gives CASSSASWSGQYF.

CDR3 nucleotides: TGTGCCAGCAGCCGGTGGGTAGCCCTAGCGGGAGGGCCGTACAATGAGCAGTTCTTC. This sequence encodes CASSRWVALAGGPYNEQFF. The rearrangement links TRBV7-9 to TRBJ2-1; TRBD2 aligns across 12 bases. The CDR3 totals 19 residues. The J segment lost 4 bases and the V segment lost 5 bases, leaving 15 bases of the junction unmatched. Germline CDR1 is SEHNR and CDR2 is FQNEAQ (reference sequence).

This clonotype was seen more than once but under ten times. The chain has TRBV7-2 and TRBJ2-3; D not resolved. Germline V CDR1 and CDR2: SGHTA, FQGNSA. V lost 1 base and J 2 bases, leaving 7 bases between the germline ends. There are 14 residues in the CDR3. The CDR3 DNA sequence: TGTGCCAGCAGCTTAGTTGCGAACACAGATACGCAGTATTTT. Its protein is CASSLVANTDTQYF.

The rearrangement joins TRBV7-2 to TRBJ2-1; D unclear. The CDR3 is made up of 13 amino acids. Trimming removed 5 bases from V and 7 bases from J, with 12 bases in between. Germline V lookup: CDR1 SGHTA, CDR2 FQGNSA. In DNA, the CDR3 is TGTGCCAGCAGCAGGGAATTGAAGAATGAGCAGTTCTTC. Protein sequence: CASSRELKNEQFF.

This chain joins TRBV5-1 and TRBJ2-5, with a weak D call TRBD1 (5 bases). Trimming removed 7 bases from V and 2 bases from J, with 12 bases in between. There are 13 residues in the CDR3. CDR1 SGHRS and CDR2 YFSETQ come from the germline V gene. Here the CDR3 reads CASGSGSQETQYF. The CDR3 bases are TGCGCCAGCGGGTCAGGGTCACAAGAGACCCAGTACTTC. Supplemented by reference TRBV5-1 and TRBJ2-5, the full variable domain reads KAGVTQTPRYLIKTRGQQVTLSCSPISGHRSVSWYQQTPGQGLQFLFEYFSETQRNKGNFPGRFSGRQFSNSRSEMNVSTLELGDSALYLCASGSGSQETQYFGPGTRLLVL.

The chain has TRBV23-1 and TRBJ1-1; D ambiguous. TRBV23-1 counts as an open reading frame of uncertain function. V lost 6 bases to trimming and J lost 2 bases, with 13 bases between them. The CDR3 loop spans 14 amino acids. The CDR3: CASRPWCRNTEAFF. CDR3 sequence (DNA): TGCGCCAGCAGGCCGTGGTGCAGAAACACTGAAGCTTTCTTT.